The 25 T cell receptor beta chains listed next were all sequenced from one sample in a study of T cells in localized non-small cell lung cancer. Sequenced by immunoSEQ multiplex PCR; TCRdb stores in-frame clones only, minus some. Seen here are over 30,000 clones, approximately 84% observed once, and the top ten hold around 4.2%. The sequenced sample was peripheral blood, obtained before any cancer treatment. These receptors all stem from an older male donor with stage III lung adenocarcinoma.

The rearrangement links TRBV5-1 to TRBJ2-1; D is perhaps TRBD1 (6 bases). There are 13 residues in the CDR3. Trimming shortened V by 2 bases and J by 4 bases, and 7 bases separated the two germline ends. Per germline, CDR1 SGHRS and CDR2 YFSETQ. The CDR3 here is CASSFTGYNEQFF. The CDR3, as DNA: TGCGCCAGCAGCTTCACAGGGTACAATGAGCAGTTCTTC.

This chain links TRBV15 with TRBJ2-2, with 9 positions matching TRBD2. V shed 3 bases and J 1 base; nucleotides not matched to a gene: 6. CDR3 length equals 17 residues. CDR1 is LNHNV and CDR2 is YYDKDF in the germline V gene (reference sequence). The chain's CDR3 is CATSRASGTMNTGELFF. CDR3 coding DNA: TGTGCCACCAGCAGGGCTAGCGGGACGATGAACACCGGGGAGCTGTTTTTT. The whole variable domain, filled in from reference TRBV15 and TRBJ2-2, reads DAMVIQNPRYQVTQFGKPVTLSCSQTLNHNVMYWYQQKSSQAPKLLFHYYDKDFNNEADTPDNFQSRRPNTSFCFLDIRSPGLGDTAMYLCATSRASGTMNTGELFFGEGSRLTVL.

The genes are TRBV10-3 and TRBJ2-5, with TRBD2 as a possible D gene (6 bases). CDR3 length: 13 residues. V dropped 9 bases and J dropped 5 bases, with 16 bases sitting between them. The germline V gene has CDR1 ENHRY and CDR2 SYGVKD. CDR3 residues: CAMGIGGEETQYF. CDR3 in DNA: TGTGCCATGGGGATCGGGGGTGAGGAGACCCAGTACTTC.

The J gene is TRBJ2-7, the V gene TRBV28, with D unclear. The V end was cut by 4 bases, the J end by 11 bases, with 12 bases between. Germline-derived CDR1 and CDR2 are MDHEN and SYDVKM. CDR3 length: 11 amino acids. This chain's CDR3 is CASSSDIGKYF. The DNA of the CDR3 is TGTGCCAGCAGTTCCGATATAGGGAAGTACTTC.

This clone was seen a single time. This chain links TRBV6-1 with TRBJ1-2; a weak D match, TRBD1 (6 bases). Germline-derived CDR1 and CDR2 are MNHNS and SASEGT. V lost 4 bases and J lost 0, with 9 bases in between. The CDR3 runs to 14 residues. CDR3 protein: CASSVQGANYGYTF. The CDR3 DNA is TGTGCCAGCAGTGTACAGGGAGCTAACTATGGCTACACCTTC.

In this sample, this clone turned up a few times. The V call is TRBV19, the J call TRBJ1-5, with 7 bases aligning to TRBD1. Germline CDR1 LNHDA, CDR2 SQIVND (reference sequence). This CDR3 contains 15 residues. Trimming at V came to 7 bases and at J to 4 bases, leaving 10 bases not matched to a gene. The CDR3 DNA reads as TGTGCCAGTACCCCCCTCGGGACAGCGAATCAGCCCCAGCATTTT. Encoded protein: CASTPLGTANQPQHF.

V usage is TRBV10-2 and J usage is TRBJ1-5; the D gene is possibly TRBD1 (5 bases). Germline CDR1 and CDR2: WSHSY and SAAADI. The V gene lost 3 bases and the J gene lost 4 bases, with 10 bases spanning the gap. The CDR3 totals 14 residues. CDR3 DNA: TGCGCCAGCAGTGAATATTGGGGGAATCAGCCCCAGCATTTT. Translation gives CASSEYWGNQPQHF.

The chain has TRBV2 and TRBJ1-5; 9 nucleotides match TRBD1. The V gene end was trimmed by 7 bases and the J gene end by 6 bases; junction bases not matched to a gene: 7. The germline gives CDR1 SNHLY, CDR2 FYNNEI. CDR3 length equals 14 residues. CDR3: CASTGQGLRQPQHF. In nucleotides, the CDR3 is TGTGCCAGCACCGGACAGGGGCTTCGTCAGCCCCAGCATTTT.

The chain employs TRBV4-1 and TRBJ1-3; the D gene is possibly TRBD1 (5 bases). Germline lookup yields CDR1 MGHRA and CDR2 YSYEKL. Trimming shortened V by 1 base and J by 2 bases, and 9 bases separated the two germline ends. CDR3 size: 15 residues. The CDR3 sequence: CASSQAGRAGNTIYF. The CDR3 DNA reads as TGCGCCAGCAGCCAAGCGGGCAGGGCTGGAAACACCATATATTTT.

This rearrangement joins TRBV5-6 to TRBJ2-7, with D unclear. The germline gives CDR1 SGHDT, CDR2 YYEEEE. The CDR3 covers 15 residues. The V and J ends lost 0 bases and 0 bases respectively, with 10 bases between them. The CDR3: CASSLEQLPSYEQYF. The CDR3 DNA is TGTGCCAGCAGCTTGGAACAGCTTCCCTCCTACGAGCAGTACTTC.

The gene calls are TRBV6-1 and TRBJ2-3; 7 positions match TRBD2. The CDR3 has 16 amino acids. Germline V gene lookup returns CDR1 MNHNS and CDR2 SASEGT. J gave up 6 bases and V 4 bases, and 13 bases lay outside the gene matches. CDR3 nucleotides: TGTGCCAGCAGTGTGTCCGGGGGAGCGGGATGGGATACGCAGTATTTT. Protein: CASSVSGGAGWDTQYF.

The gene calls are TRBV4-1 and TRBJ2-6, with TRBD1 matching over 8 bases. Germline V gene sequence: CDR1 MGHRA, CDR2 YSYEKL. The CDR3 has 17 amino acids. V shed 1 base and J 0 bases; nucleotides not matched to a gene: 2. The CDR3 nucleotides read TGCGCCAGCAGCCAAGGACAGGGGTCCTCTGGGGCCAACGTCCTGACTTTC. Its translation is CASSQGQGSSGANVLTF.

This chain links TRBV19 with TRBJ2-3; TRBD2 is a possible D gene (6 bases). The CDR3 length is 14 residues. V lost 6 bases and J lost 2, with 12 bases in between. Germline V gene lookup returns CDR1 LNHDA and CDR2 SQIVND (reference sequence). The CDR3 region is CASSMGGYTDTQYF. CDR3 DNA: TGTGCCAGTAGCATGGGAGGATACACAGATACGCAGTATTTT.

The chain recombines TRBV7-3 with TRBJ2-7; D is perhaps TRBD1 or TRBD2 (6 bases each). The CDR3 runs 15 residues. Germline loops: CDR1 SGHTA, CDR2 FQGTGA. The V gene lost 4 bases and the J gene lost 4 bases, with 17 bases spanning the gap. The CDR3 region is CASSSEGGPSYEQYF. CDR3 bases: TGTGCCAGCAGCTCCGAGGGGGGCCCTTCATACGAGCAGTACTTC.

The rearrangement links TRBV19 to TRBJ2-1, with TRBD2 matching 13 bases. V lost 4 bases and J lost 8; bases outside the gene matches: 5. This CDR3 spans 15 amino acids. Germline V gene data show CDR1 as LNHDA and CDR2 as SQIVND (reference sequence). CDR3 coding DNA: TGTGCCAGTAGTAAACGCGGACTAGCGGGAGATGAGCAGTTCTTC. Translated: CASSKRGLAGDEQFF.

This chain joins TRBV15 and TRBJ2-1, with 9 bases fitting TRBD1. The CDR3 extends over 16 amino acids. V lost 0 bases to trimming and J lost 10 bases; unmatched junction nucleotides: 10. Germline V gene lookup returns CDR1 LNHNV and CDR2 YYDKDF (reference sequence). CDR3 sequence (DNA): TGTGCCACCAGCAGAGATCGCGGGGACAGGGTGAAGGAGCAGTTCTTC. Its protein product is CATSRDRGDRVKEQFF.

The DNA for the CDR3 is TGTGCCAGCAGGGGGGACAGGCCCGGAAACACCATATATTTT. This codes for CASRGDRPGNTIYF. This rearrangement joins TRBV2 to TRBJ1-3; 8 bases align to TRBD1. With V trimmed by 6 bases and J by 4 bases, 5 bases remained unmatched. This CDR3 spans 14 amino acids. Per germline, CDR1 SNHLY and CDR2 FYNNEI.

The chain carries TRBV7-9 and TRBJ1-4; maybe TRBD1 (6 bases). Per the germline V gene, CDR1 is SEHNR and CDR2 is FQNEAQ (reference sequence). V was shortened by 1 base and J by 5 bases, with 11 bases between the two germline ends. This CDR3 spans 15 amino acids. CDR3 DNA: TGTGCCAGCAGCTTAGGACAGGTAGAGAATGAAAAACTGTTTTTT. Protein sequence: CASSLGQVENEKLFF.

The chain links TRBV2 to TRBJ1-5; 9 nucleotides line up with TRBD1. V trimming: 5 bases; J trimming: 4 bases; junction bases outside the gene matches: 9. There are 16 residues in the CDR3. The germline V gene encodes CDR1 SNHLY and CDR2 FYNNEI. In DNA form, the CDR3 reads TGTGCCAGCAGTTTCGCCTCCGGGACAGGGAATCAGCCCCAGCATTTT. Residues: CASSFASGTGNQPQHF. The full variable domain, rest sourced from reference TRBV2 and TRBJ1-5, is EPEVTQTPSHQVTQMGQEVILRCVPISNHLYFYWYRQILGQKVEFLVSFYNNEISEKSEIFDDQFSVERPDGSNFTLKIRSTKLEDSAMYFCASSFASGTGNQPQHFGDGTRLSIL.

This clone has a single count. The chain recombines TRBV18 with TRBJ2-3; 8 nucleotides align to TRBD2. This CDR3 region has 19 residues. The V and J ends lost 3 bases and 0 bases, in that order; junction bases with no gene match: 14. Germline-derived CDR1 and CDR2 are KGHSH and LQKENI. The CDR3 here is CASSPRIAGRSNSTDTQYF. As DNA, the CDR3 is TGTGCCAGCTCACCGAGAATAGCGGGGAGGTCGAATAGCACAGATACGCAGTATTTT.

The chain is built from TRBV5-4 and TRBJ1-5; the match to TRBD1 covers 7 bases. The CDR3 has 14 amino acids. Trimming cost V 4 bases and J 4 bases; bases outside gene matches: 5. CDR1 and CDR2 (germline): SGHNT, YYREEE (reference sequence). This CDR3 reads CASSEGQFNQPQHF. DNA for the CDR3: TGTGCCAGCAGCGAGGGACAGTTTAATCAGCCCCAGCATTTT.

V usage is TRBV6-5 and J usage is TRBJ2-3; a possible D gene is TRBD1 (5 bases). The CDR3 loop spans 15 amino acids. Per the germline V gene, CDR1 is MNHEY and CDR2 is SVGAGI. Trimming removed 5 bases at V and 2 bases at J, with 14 bases between. CDR3 sequence: CASSRQSTNTDTQYF. The CDR3 nucleotides read TGTGCCAGCAGTCGACAGAGTACCAACACAGATACGCAGTATTTT.

The gene calls are TRBV10-3 and TRBJ2-2; the D call may be TRBD1 or TRBD2 (5 bases each). This CDR3 is built from 15 residues. Looked up from germline, CDR1 is ENHRY and CDR2 is SYGVKD. Trimming stripped 6 bases from V and 2 bases from J, with 13 bases between. The CDR3: CAISRDLKNTGELFF. The DNA for the CDR3 is TGTGCCATCAGCCGGGACCTTAAAAACACCGGGGAGCTGTTTTTT.

The chain is built from TRBV5-1 and TRBJ1-1; D is ambiguous. Trimming left V 0 bases short and J 0 bases short, with 12 bases between. The CDR3 has 16 residues. Germline CDR1 reads SGHRS; CDR2 reads YFSETQ. CDR3 DNA sequence: TGCGCCAGCAGCTTGGGTCAGGTGCTAATGAACACTGAAGCTTTCTTT. It specifies CASSLGQVLMNTEAFF.

The chain joins TRBV6-6 to TRBJ1-1, with D possibly being TRBD1 (5 bases). Germline V gene sequence: CDR1 MNHNY, CDR2 SVGAGI (reference sequence). Trimming cost V 6 bases and J 6 bases, with 11 bases left between them. The CDR3 spans 12 residues. CDR3 sequence reads: CASRAGLSEAFF. CDR3 coding DNA: TGTGCCAGCAGGGCAGGGTTGTCTGAAGCTTTCTTT.